The count of the clone carrying this TCR beta chain is one. Its target is not known. Per germline, CDR1 SGHAT and CDR2 FQDESV (reference sequence). The CDR3 spans 14 residues. The V end was cut by 4 bases, the J end by 0 bases, with 9 bases between. The data belong to a study of CD8+CD57+ T cells in acquired aplastic anemia. About the study: DNA from sorted CD4+ and CD8+ cells averaged about 3.2 ug. Findings and limits, study-wide: A set of some 28 CD8+ CDR3 sequences was shared between patients and controls, and these sequences appeared highly expressed in patients.

Both TCR beta VDJ combination and CDR3 sequence profiling were carried out. Genomic DNA was the template for this profiling. TCRdb redid the calling of the reads with MiXCR, one entry per CDR3 protein. The sample consists of about 270,000 distinct CDR3 sequences, around 82% of them appearing once. Patients sequenced had flow cytometry evidence of CD8+CD57+ cell expansion. Severe acquired aplastic anemia was the diagnosis recorded for all patients. Therapy had not been given to patients before blood sampling. Sequencing was performed on sorted CD4+, CD8+, or CD8+CD57+ T cells (not recorded which) from PBMCs. The receptor was isolated from a human donor with aplastic anemia. The rearrangement joins TRBV11-1 to TRBJ1-2; D is unclear. CDR3 amino acids: CASSSSGSNYGYTF. The CDR3 DNA follows: TGTGCCAGCAGCTCCTCTGGGTCTAACTATGGCTACACCTTC.